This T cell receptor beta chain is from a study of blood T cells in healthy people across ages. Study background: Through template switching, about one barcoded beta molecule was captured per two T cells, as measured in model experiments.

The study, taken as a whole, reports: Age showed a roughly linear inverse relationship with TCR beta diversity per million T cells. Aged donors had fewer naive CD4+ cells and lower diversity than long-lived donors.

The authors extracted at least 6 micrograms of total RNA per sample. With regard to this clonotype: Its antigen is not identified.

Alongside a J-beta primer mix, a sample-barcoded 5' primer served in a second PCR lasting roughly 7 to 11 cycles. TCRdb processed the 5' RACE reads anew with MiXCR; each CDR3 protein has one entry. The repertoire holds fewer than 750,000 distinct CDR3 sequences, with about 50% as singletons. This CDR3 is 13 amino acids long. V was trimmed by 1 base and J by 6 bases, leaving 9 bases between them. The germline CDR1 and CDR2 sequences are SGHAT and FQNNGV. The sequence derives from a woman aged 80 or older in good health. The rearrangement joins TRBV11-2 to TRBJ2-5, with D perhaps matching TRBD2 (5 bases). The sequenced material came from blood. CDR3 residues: CASSLVEGKTQYF. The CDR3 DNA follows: TGTGCCAGCAGCTTAGTTGAGGGAAAGACCCAGTACTTC.